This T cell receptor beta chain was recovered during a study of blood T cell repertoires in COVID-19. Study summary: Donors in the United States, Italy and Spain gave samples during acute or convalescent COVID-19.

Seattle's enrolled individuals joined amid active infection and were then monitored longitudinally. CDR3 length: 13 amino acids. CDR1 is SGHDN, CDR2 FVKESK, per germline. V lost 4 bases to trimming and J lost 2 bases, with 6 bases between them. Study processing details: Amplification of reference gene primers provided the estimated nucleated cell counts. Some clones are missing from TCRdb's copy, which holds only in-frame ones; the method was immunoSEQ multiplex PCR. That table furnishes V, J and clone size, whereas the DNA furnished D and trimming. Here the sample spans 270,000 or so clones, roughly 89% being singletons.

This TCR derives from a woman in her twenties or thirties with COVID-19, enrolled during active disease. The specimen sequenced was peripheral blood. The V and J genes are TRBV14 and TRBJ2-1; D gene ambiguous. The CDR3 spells CASSPPAYNEQFF. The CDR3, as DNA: TGTGCCAGCAGCCCCCCCGCCTACAATGAGCAGTTCTTC.